One sample yielded the 13 T cell receptor beta chains listed below, sequenced in a study of shared clonotypes between healthy human individuals. Produced via immunoSEQ multiplex PCR; TCRdb's table is partial and in-frame only. The table includes approximately 2.4 million clones, 90% to 96% detected once. The sample was naive CD4+ T cells sorted from blood. As to subset: CD45RA+ positively selected. All receptors derive from a man aged 18 to 29 in good health.

Note on this clone: This CDR3 is also generated by other DNA sequences in the sample. The J gene is TRBJ2-5, the V gene TRBV20-1; unclear D gene. There are 11 residues in the CDR3. Germline V gene data show CDR1 as DFQATT and CDR2 as SNEGSKA (reference sequence). Trimming pared 4 bases from V and 2 bases from J, leaving 5 bases between. CDR3 sequence reads: CSATRQETQYF. CDR3 nucleotide sequence: TGCAGTGCTACAAGGCAAGAGACCCAGTACTTC.

This rearrangement joins TRBV10-3 to TRBJ1-3, with D unclear. Germline V gene lookup returns CDR1 ENHRY and CDR2 SYGVKD. V gave up 7 bases and J gave up 0 bases, with 16 bases separating them. The CDR3 sequence is 16 residues long. CDR3 loop: CAIKPTDLGSGNTIYF. CDR3 DNA: TGTGCCATCAAACCTACGGACTTAGGCTCTGGAAACACCATATATTTT.

This clone was observed a single time. The V and J genes are TRBV9 and TRBJ2-5; no definite D call. Trimming shortened V by 0 bases and J by 5 bases, and 8 bases separated the two germline ends. Germline CDR1 and CDR2: SGDLS and YYNGEE. The CDR3 covers 13 residues. CDR3 residues: CASSVGSPETQYF. The CDR3 DNA sequence: TGTGCCAGCAGCGTAGGTAGTCCGGAGACCCAGTACTTC.

This chain uses TRBV13 with TRBJ2-5, with 10 nucleotides matching TRBD2. Germline CDR1 and CDR2: PRHDT and FYEKMQ (reference sequence). CDR3 length equals 16 residues. V dropped 3 bases and J dropped 3; count of bases not matched to a gene: 7. CDR3 loop: CASSFTGTSVKETQYF. CDR3 in DNA: TGTGCCAGCAGCTTCACCGGGACTAGCGTAAAAGAGACCCAGTACTTC.

The chain couples TRBV2 to TRBJ2-3, with D unresolved. The CDR3 runs 15 residues. The germline CDR1 and CDR2 sequences are SNHLY and FYNNEI. Trimming pared 4 bases from V and 4 bases from J, leaving 15 bases between. CDR3 in amino acids: CASSAGTTGPDTQYF. DNA of the CDR3: TGTGCCAGCAGTGCAGGCACGACCGGCCCAGATACGCAGTATTTT.

V usage is TRBV13 and J usage is TRBJ2-1; 10 nucleotides agree with TRBD2. This CDR3 is 14 amino acids long. V gave up 8 bases and J gave up 10 bases; unmatched junction bases: 11. Germline loops: CDR1 PRHDT, CDR2 FYEKMQ (reference sequence). CDR3 amino acids: CASLDSGGPREQFF. Written as DNA, the CDR3 is TGTGCCAGCCTAGATAGCGGGGGGCCTAGAGAGCAGTTCTTC.

This chain uses TRBV4-3 with TRBJ2-1; D gene unclear. Trimming took off 5 bases at V and 11 bases at J, with 10 bases between the two ends. This CDR3 is 11 amino acids long. Germline assignment: CDR1 LGHNA and CDR2 YSLEER. CDR3 DNA sequence: TGCGCCAGCAGCAGCTCATCAAAGCAGTTCTTC. This gives the protein CASSSSSKQFF.

This chain connects TRBV6-5 to TRBJ2-7; 9 bases match TRBD1. This CDR3 is built from 14 residues. Germline loops: CDR1 MNHEY, CDR2 SVGAGI. Unmatched junction bases numbered 6, after V lost 4 bases and J lost 5 bases. The CDR3 DNA is TGTGCCAGCAGTTCCGGGACAGGGAAGAACGAGCAGTACTTC. It yields the protein CASSSGTGKNEQYF.

CDR3: CAWATESRNIQYF. Written as DNA, the CDR3 is TGTGCCTGGGCAACGGAGTCGAGAAACATTCAGTACTTC. The gene calls are TRBV30 and TRBJ2-4; D is ambiguous. The CDR3 loop spans 13 amino acids. V was clipped by 5 bases and J by 6 bases, with 14 bases between them. Looked up from germline, CDR1 is GTSNPN and CDR2 is SVGIG (reference sequence).

The chain recombines TRBV18 with TRBJ2-5; 8 positions match TRBD1. Trimming at V came to 2 bases and at J to 4 bases, leaving 6 bases not matched to a gene. The germline CDR1 and CDR2 sequences are KGHSH and LQKENI. There are 15 residues in the CDR3. CDR3: CASSPNRGSGETQYF. As DNA, the CDR3 is TGTGCCAGCTCACCAAACAGGGGGAGCGGAGAGACCCAGTACTTC. The full variable domain, in which reference TRBV18 and TRBJ2-5 provide the parts outside the CDR3, is NAGVMQNPRHLVRRRGQEARLRCSPMKGHSHVYWYRQLPEEGLKFMVYLQKENIIDESGMPKERFSAEFPKEGPSILRIQQVVRGDSAAYFCASSPNRGSGETQYFGPGTRLLVL.

The V and J genes are TRBV28 and TRBJ2-5; 8 bases match TRBD2. This CDR3 comprises 14 residues. Germline assignment: CDR1 MDHEN and CDR2 SYDVKM. V shed 5 bases, J shed 7 bases, and the junction held 9 bases outside the gene matches. The CDR3 loop reads CASSQRGSSGTQYF. The CDR3 DNA reads TGTGCCAGCAGTCAGCGGGGGTCCAGTGGGACCCAGTACTTC. The whole variable domain, filled in from reference TRBV28 and TRBJ2-5, reads DVKVTQSSRYLVKRTGEKVFLECVQDMDHENMFWYRQDPGLGLRLIYFSYDVKMKEKGDIPEGYSVSREKKERFSLILESASTNQTSMYLCASSQRGSSGTQYFGPGTRLLVL.

The V gene is TRBV7-2, the J gene TRBJ2-3; no clear D gene. This CDR3 has 15 amino acids. V was shortened by 3 bases and J by 4 bases, with 14 bases between the two germline ends. Looked up from germline, CDR1 is SGHTA and CDR2 is FQGNSA. DNA for the CDR3: TGTGCCAGCAGCTTGGGCTCCCGAGGCGCAGATACGCAGTATTTT. Its protein is CASSLGSRGADTQYF.

The CDR3 sequence is CAWRGVGNTIYF. In nucleotides, the CDR3 is TGTGCCTGGAGAGGAGTTGGAAACACCATATATTTT. V gene TRBV30 combines with J gene TRBJ1-3; no firm D call. CDR1 and CDR2 from the germline V gene are GTSNPN and SVGIG (reference sequence). This CDR3 has 12 amino acids. The V end lost 3 bases, the J end lost 3 bases, and 6 bases lay between the germline ends.